These 32 T cell receptor beta chains originate from one sample sequenced in a study of human T cells and chemical hapten exposure. From the 5' RACE reads, TCRdb called clonotypes with MiXCR, one entry per CDR3 protein. The sample carries 130,000 or so distinct CDR3 sequences, around 4% recorded once. Total RNA was isolated from whole blood that had not been fractionated. These receptors were obtained from a female donor in good health.

CDR3 region: CASSQDGRGSPLHF. The DNA of the CDR3 is TGCGCCAGCAGCCAAGATGGCAGGGGAAGTCCCCTCCACTTT. This rearrangement joins TRBV4-3 to TRBJ1-6; tentatively, D is TRBD1 (6 bases). Germline V gives CDR1 LGHNA, CDR2 YSLEER. The CDR3 runs 14 residues. V was pared by 0 bases and J by 13 bases, with 13 bases between.

This clonotype was seen a handful of times. The chain joins TRBV12-3 or TRBV12-4 to TRBJ1-2; D remains unclear. This CDR3 comprises 13 residues. V lost 5 bases and J 6 bases, leaving 13 bases between the germline ends. Written as DNA, the CDR3 is TGTGCCAGCAGTAAACGGACGGCAGATGGCTACACCTTC. Encoded protein: CASSKRTADGYTF.

This clonotype has more than one count but fewer than ten. The chain links TRBV9 to TRBJ2-2; possibly TRBD2 for D (5 bases). The V gene lost 1 base and the J gene lost 7 bases, with 17 bases spanning the gap. Germline assignment: CDR1 SGDLS and CDR2 YYNGEE. The CDR3 has 16 amino acids. In nucleotides, the CDR3 is TGTGCCAGCAGCGTAAGCCCAGCTGGGAGCGGCGGGGAGCTGTTTTTT. Translated: CASSVSPAGSGGELFF.

This clonotype has at least ten counts. The chain carries TRBV15 and TRBJ2-1; D call uncertain. Germline V gene sequence: CDR1 LNHNV, CDR2 YYDKDF (reference sequence). Trimming pared 3 bases from V and 4 bases from J, leaving 4 bases between. This CDR3 region has 12 residues. The CDR3 sequence is CATSSHYNEQFF. CDR3 nucleotide sequence: TGTGCCACCAGCAGCCATTACAATGAGCAGTTCTTC.

This clonotype was seen ten or more times. V gene TRBV5-4 combines with J gene TRBJ2-7; 9 nucleotides match TRBD1. Germline assignment: CDR1 SGHNT and CDR2 YYREEE (reference sequence). The CDR3 consists of 16 residues. J lost 4 bases, V lost 1 base, and 9 bases had no gene match. CDR3 sequence reads: CASSLFLTGGGYEQYF. The DNA for the CDR3 is TGTGCCAGCAGCTTGTTTCTAACAGGGGGCGGGTACGAGCAGTACTTC.

This clonotype was detected many times. This chain joins TRBV6-9 and TRBJ1-5; D call uncertain. This CDR3 is 16 amino acids long. Trimming stripped 10 bases from V and 0 bases from J, with 19 bases between. Germline V lookup: CDR1 MNHGY, CDR2 SVAAGI. The CDR3 is CATVIKTSYSNQPQHF. The CDR3 coding sequence is TGTGCCACCGTGATAAAAACTTCTTATAGCAATCAGCCCCAGCATTTT.

This rearrangement joins TRBV10-3 to TRBJ2-3; D unresolved. V was shortened by 0 bases and J by 2 bases, with 15 bases between the two germline ends. This CDR3 has 17 residues. Germline loops: CDR1 ENHRY, CDR2 SYGVKD. For the CDR3, the DNA is TGTGCCATCAGTGAGTCGAGGATTGGCGCGGACACAGATACGCAGTATTTT. This gives the protein CAISESRIGADTDTQYF.

Ten or more counts support this clonotype. The chain combines TRBV7-9 with TRBJ1-1; TRBD1 matches at 8 bases. Germline CDR1 and CDR2: SEHNR and FQNEAQ (reference sequence). This CDR3 is 15 amino acids long. The junction had 10 bases not matched to a gene; V was cut back by 6 bases and J by 4 bases. The DNA of the CDR3 is TGTGCCAGCAGACCTAAGGACAGGGTAGGCACTGAAGCTTTCTTT. It specifies CASRPKDRVGTEAFF.

The rearrangement links TRBV7-2 to TRBJ1-2; 7 positions match TRBD1. CDR3 length: 15 amino acids. The V and J ends lost 8 bases and 4 bases, in that order; junction bases with no gene match: 13. Germline values: CDR1 SGHTA, CDR2 FQGNSA. CDR3 coding DNA: TGTGCCAGCCGCTCAGGGGGGGCGGGCGGCTATGGCTACACCTTC. Translation: CASRSGGAGGYGYTF. Full variable domain (rest looked up from reference TRBV7-2 and TRBJ1-2): GAGVSQSPSNKVTEKGKDVELRCDPISGHTALYWYRQSLGQGLEFLIYFQGNSAPDKSGLPSDRFSAERTGGSVSTLTIQRTQQEDSAVYLCASRSGGAGGYGYTFGSGTRLTVV.

A single count supports this clonotype. A much larger clone differs from this one at a single base, so this may be a read error. The chain couples TRBV3-1 to TRBJ2-1; perhaps TRBD2 as D (5 bases). Germline V lookup: CDR1 LGHDT, CDR2 YNNKEL (reference sequence). This CDR3 is built from 13 residues. V lost 4 bases and J 13 bases, leaving 17 bases between the germline ends. This CDR3 reads CASSLDEGLPQFF. CDR3 coding DNA: TGTGCCAGCAGCCTAGATGAAGGACTCCCTCAGTTCTTC.

The sample holds many counts of this clonotype. The CDR3 is CASSQDPRSSGELFF. Written as DNA, the CDR3 is TGCGCCAGCAGCCAAGATCCTAGGTCATCCGGGGAGCTGTTTTTT. The J gene is TRBJ2-2, the V gene TRBV4-1; no clear D. The CDR3 is 15 amino acids. V shed 0 bases and J shed 6 bases, with 11 bases lying between them. Germline lookup yields CDR1 MGHRA and CDR2 YSYEKL.

This clonotype was found many times. This rearrangement joins TRBV6-1 to TRBJ2-7, with D perhaps TRBD1 or TRBD2 (6 bases each). The germline gives CDR1 MNHNS, CDR2 SASEGT. The ends were cut back, 6 bases at V and 2 bases at J, with 29 bases in the middle. CDR3 length equals 19 residues. CDR3 nucleotide sequence: TGTGCCAGCAGCGCAGGAGGGGGGCGGTACCTAAAGAGCCCCTACGAGCAGTACTTC. The encoded protein is CASSAGGGRYLKSPYEQYF.

This clonotype was detected many times. The CDR3 region has the DNA TGTGCCAGCAGCTTACAGGGGCCCTACAATGAGCAGTTCTTC. This encodes CASSLQGPYNEQFF. V is TRBV11-3 and J is TRBJ2-1, with a weak D call TRBD1 (6 bases). V dropped 2 bases and J dropped 2 bases, with 7 bases sitting between them. Germline CDR1 reads SGHNT; CDR2 reads YENEEA. This CDR3 is 14 amino acids long. Based on the CDR3 plus reference TRBV11-3 and TRBJ2-1, the full variable domain is EAGVVQSPRYKIIEKKQPVAFWCNPISGHNTLYWYLQNLGQGPELLIRYENEEAVDDSQLPKDRFSAERLKGVDSTLKIQPAELGDSAVYLCASSLQGPYNEQFFGPGTRLTVL.

This clonotype came up many times. This sequence joins TRBV13 and TRBJ2-3, with 10 bases lining up with TRBD2. Germline assignment: CDR1 PRHDT and CDR2 FYEKMQ (reference sequence). With V trimmed by 5 bases and J by 0 bases, 11 bases remained unmatched. The CDR3 is 18 residues long. CDR3 sequence reads: CASSPGSSGGLSTDTQYF. The CDR3 region has the DNA TGTGCCAGCAGCCCAGGTTCTAGCGGGGGCCTCAGCACAGATACGCAGTATTTT.

The chain employs TRBV6-5 and TRBJ1-1; maybe TRBD1 (5 bases). Trimming took off 9 bases at V and 8 bases at J, with 16 bases between the two ends. Germline V lookup: CDR1 MNHEY, CDR2 SVGAGI. This CDR3 has 12 residues. CDR3 DNA sequence: TGTGCCAGTACCAGGGCTGGGGGGGAAGCTTTCTTT. This codes for CASTRAGGEAFF.

This clonotype occurred many times. The CDR3, as DNA: TGTGCCAGCAGACGGGACAGGGTGTCCCCTCTAAACAATCAGCCCCAGCATTTT. Its translation: CASRRDRVSPLNNQPQHF. The genes are TRBV7-9 and TRBJ1-5; 9 bases align to TRBD1. The CDR3 is 18 residues long. V was clipped by 6 bases and J by 3 bases; unmatched bases: 15. Germline CDR1 is SEHNR and CDR2 is FQNEAQ (reference sequence). Drawing the rest from reference TRBV7-9 and TRBJ1-5, the complete variable domain is DTGVSQNPRHKITKRGQNVTFRCDPISEHNRLYWYRQTLGQGPEFLTYFQNEAQLEKSRLLSDRFSAERPKGSFSTLEIQRTEQGDSAMYLCASRRDRVSPLNNQPQHFGDGTRLSIL.

This clonotype occurred many times. V gene TRBV7-2 combines with J gene TRBJ2-2; D is unresolved. The V gene's germline CDR1 is SGHTA and CDR2 FQGNSA. The CDR3 runs 14 residues. Trimming shortened V by 4 bases and J by 4 bases, and 10 bases separated the two germline ends. CDR3 sequence: CASSSRAATGELFF. The DNA of the CDR3 is TGTGCCAGCAGCTCCCGGGCCGCCACCGGGGAGCTGTTTTTT.

This clonotype came up many times. The V gene is TRBV7-2, the J gene TRBJ1-2; the D is unclear. V lost 5 bases, J lost 4 bases, and 14 bases lay in between. This CDR3 comprises 14 residues. In germline, CDR1 is SGHTA, CDR2 FQGNSA. The CDR3 bases are TGTGCCAGCAGCAAAAACGGGCCTTCCTATGGCTACACCTTC. It codes for CASSKNGPSYGYTF.

This clonotype appeared many times. V is TRBV7-2 and J is TRBJ2-5, with D perhaps TRBD2 (5 bases). The CDR3 sequence is 15 residues long. The germline gives CDR1 SGHTA, CDR2 FQGNSA. The V end was cut by 3 bases, the J end by 2 bases, with 13 bases between. CDR3: CASSFGLTTQETQYF. In DNA form, the CDR3 reads TGTGCCAGCAGCTTCGGACTGACAACACAAGAGACCCAGTACTTC.

This clonotype was detected ten times or more. The rearrangement links TRBV7-9 to TRBJ2-7; D is unclear. Germline V gene lookup returns CDR1 SEHNR and CDR2 FQNEAQ (reference sequence). Trimming removed 5 bases from V and 3 bases from J, with 5 bases in between. CDR3 length equals 11 residues. CDR3 coding DNA: TGTGCCAGCAGCGAGAACTACGAGCAGTACTTC. This encodes CASSENYEQYF.

Many counts were recorded for this clonotype. The chain is built from TRBV7-3 and TRBJ2-1, with D perhaps assigned TRBD1 or TRBD2 (5 bases each). This CDR3 has 13 residues. Germline V gene data show CDR1 as SGHTA and CDR2 as FQGTGA. Trimming cost V 0 bases and J 6 bases, with 6 bases left between them. Here the CDR3 reads CASSLTGTNEQFF. CDR3 in DNA: TGTGCCAGCAGCTTAACAGGGACCAATGAGCAGTTCTTC.

In this sample, this clonotype turned up many times. The chain recombines TRBV5-1 with TRBJ1-1; 8 bases align to TRBD1. With V trimmed by 0 bases and J by 4 bases, 5 bases remained unmatched. Germline values: CDR1 SGHRS, CDR2 YFSETQ. The CDR3 is 15 residues long. CDR3 in amino acids: CASSLVAGGLTEAFF. The CDR3 DNA sequence: TGCGCCAGCAGCTTGGTGGCAGGGGGCCTCACTGAAGCTTTCTTT.

Ten or more counts support this clonotype. The gene calls are TRBV2 and TRBJ1-6; no definite D call. Germline lookup yields CDR1 SNHLY and CDR2 FYNNEI. Trimming removed 4 bases from V and 7 bases from J, with 8 bases in between. The CDR3 has 13 amino acids. The DNA of the CDR3 is TGTGCCAGCAGTGTCGATGCGAATTCACCCCTCCACTTT. Its protein product is CASSVDANSPLHF.

This clonotype turned up a few times. J is TRBJ2-7 and V is TRBV14; D remains ambiguous. The CDR3 has 12 amino acids. Trimming stripped 4 bases from V and 3 bases from J, with 7 bases between. The germline CDR1 and CDR2 sequences are SGHDN and FVKESK. Here the CDR3 DNA reads TGTGCCAGCAGCCGGAGTGGCTACGAGCAGTACTTC. It translates to CASSRSGYEQYF.

V usage is TRBV9 and J usage is TRBJ2-1; possibly TRBD1 for D (6 bases). This CDR3 is 15 amino acids long. V lost 4 bases to trimming and J lost 0 bases, with 11 bases between them. CDR1 SGDLS and CDR2 YYNGEE come from the germline V gene. Here the CDR3 reads CASSTTGTSYNEQFF. The CDR3 nucleotides read TGTGCCAGCAGCACGACAGGAACCTCCTACAATGAGCAGTTCTTC.

The table lists this clonotype with many counts. The V call is TRBV7-2, the J call TRBJ1-3, with D possibly TRBD1 on 5 matching bases. Looked up from germline, CDR1 is SGHTA and CDR2 is FQGNSA. Trimming removed 2 bases from V and 5 bases from J, with 25 bases in between. The CDR3 runs 19 residues. The CDR3 spells CASSLRPTGHLNPRNTIYF. CDR3 sequence (DNA): TGTGCCAGCAGCTTAAGGCCGACCGGACACCTAAACCCCAGAAACACCATATATTTT.

This clonotype was counted only a few times. The J gene is TRBJ1-6, the V gene TRBV3-2; TRBD1 was called by the table and not checked on the DNA. TRBV3-2 is classified as a pseudogene. The CDR3 sequence is 21 residues long. CDR3 nucleotides: TGTGCCAGCAGCCAGACCACCGGACAGACTAAATACGCCGGAGATAATTCACCCCTCCACTTT. Translated, it gives CASSQTTGQTKYAGDNSPLHF.

This clonotype was recorded many times. The chain combines TRBV4-2 with TRBJ2-4; D unresolved. CDR3 length: 14 residues. V lost 0 bases and J 2 bases, leaving 5 bases between the germline ends. Germline lookup yields CDR1 LGHNA and CDR2 YNFKEQ. CDR3 bases: TGTGCCAGCAGCCAAGATAGCTCCAAAAACATTCAGTACTTC. Its translation: CASSQDSSKNIQYF.

This clonotype was observed at least ten times. This chain joins TRBV5-4 and TRBJ1-2; 8 nucleotides line up with TRBD1. The length of the CDR3 is 13 residues. The trim removed 4 bases at V and 4 bases at J, leaving 3 bases unmatched. Germline assignment: CDR1 SGHNT and CDR2 YYREEE (reference sequence). Written as DNA, the CDR3 is TGTGCCAGCAGCCCCGGACAGGGCTATGGCTACACCTTC. This codes for CASSPGQGYGYTF. The full variable domain, with the rest looked up from reference TRBV5-4 and TRBJ1-2, is ETGVTQSPTHLIKTRGQQVTLRCSSQSGHNTVSWYQQALGQGPQFIFQYYREEENGRGNFPPRFSGLQFPNYSSELNVNALELDDSALYLCASSPGQGYGYTFGSGTRLTVV.

To note about this clonotype: The germline gene is not matched at one end of the junction; a read error may be the cause. The chain couples TRBV11-2 to TRBJ2-3; 7 positions agree with TRBD1. The germline V gene has CDR1 SGHAT and CDR2 FQNNGV. The CDR3 has 15 amino acids. CDR3 loop: CVSSPQDRNTDTQYF. The CDR3 DNA reads TGTGTCAGCAGCCCCCAGGACAGGAACACAGATACGCAGTATTTT.

This clonotype was observed at least ten times. The J gene is TRBJ1-1, the V gene TRBV20-1; possibly TRBD1 for D (6 bases). Germline V CDR1 and CDR2: DFQATT, SNEGSKA (reference sequence). V lost 2 bases and J 4 bases, leaving 14 bases between the germline ends. This CDR3 comprises 14 residues. The CDR3 DNA reads as TGCAGTGCTAGAAAGACCACAGGGTCCACTGAAGCTTTCTTT. It is translated as CSARKTTGSTEAFF.

This clonotype appeared a few times. The rearrangement uses TRBV18 and TRBJ2-3; 14 bases are a match to TRBD2. Per germline, CDR1 KGHSH and CDR2 LQKENI. V was pared by 3 bases and J by 5 bases, with 10 bases of the junction left unmatched. This CDR3 contains 18 residues. The CDR3 loop reads CASSPPRLAGGPGDTQYF. The CDR3 DNA reads as TGTGCCAGCTCACCTCCCCGACTAGCGGGGGGGCCCGGAGATACGCAGTATTTT.